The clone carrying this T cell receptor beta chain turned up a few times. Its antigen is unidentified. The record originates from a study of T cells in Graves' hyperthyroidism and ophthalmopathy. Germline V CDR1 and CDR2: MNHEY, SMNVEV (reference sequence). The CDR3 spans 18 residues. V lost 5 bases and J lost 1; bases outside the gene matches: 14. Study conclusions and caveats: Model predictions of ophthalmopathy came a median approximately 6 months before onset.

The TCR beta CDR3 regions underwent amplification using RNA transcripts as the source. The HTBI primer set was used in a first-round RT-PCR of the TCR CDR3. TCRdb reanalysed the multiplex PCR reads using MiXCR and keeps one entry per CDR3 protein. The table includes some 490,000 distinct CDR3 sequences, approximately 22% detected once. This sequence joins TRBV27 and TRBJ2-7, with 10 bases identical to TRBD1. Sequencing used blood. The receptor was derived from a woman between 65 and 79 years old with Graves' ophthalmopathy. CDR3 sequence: CASSLTWRRTGGSYEQYF. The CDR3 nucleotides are TGTGCCAGCAGTCTGACCTGGAGGCGGACAGGGGGATCCTACGAGCAGTACTTC.